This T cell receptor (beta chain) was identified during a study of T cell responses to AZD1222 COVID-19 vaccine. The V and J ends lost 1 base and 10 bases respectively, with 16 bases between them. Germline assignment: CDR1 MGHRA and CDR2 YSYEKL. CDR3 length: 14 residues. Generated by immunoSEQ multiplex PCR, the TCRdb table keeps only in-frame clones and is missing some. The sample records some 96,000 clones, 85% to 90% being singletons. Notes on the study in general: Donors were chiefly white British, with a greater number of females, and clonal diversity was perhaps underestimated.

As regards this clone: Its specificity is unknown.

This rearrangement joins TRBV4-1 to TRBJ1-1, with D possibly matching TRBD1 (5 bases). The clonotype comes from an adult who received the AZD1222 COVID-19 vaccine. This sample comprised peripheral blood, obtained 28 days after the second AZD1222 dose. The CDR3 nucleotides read TGCGCCAGCAGCCAAGCAGGGCCCCGGGGGGGAGCTTTCTTT. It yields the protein CASSQAGPRGGAFF.